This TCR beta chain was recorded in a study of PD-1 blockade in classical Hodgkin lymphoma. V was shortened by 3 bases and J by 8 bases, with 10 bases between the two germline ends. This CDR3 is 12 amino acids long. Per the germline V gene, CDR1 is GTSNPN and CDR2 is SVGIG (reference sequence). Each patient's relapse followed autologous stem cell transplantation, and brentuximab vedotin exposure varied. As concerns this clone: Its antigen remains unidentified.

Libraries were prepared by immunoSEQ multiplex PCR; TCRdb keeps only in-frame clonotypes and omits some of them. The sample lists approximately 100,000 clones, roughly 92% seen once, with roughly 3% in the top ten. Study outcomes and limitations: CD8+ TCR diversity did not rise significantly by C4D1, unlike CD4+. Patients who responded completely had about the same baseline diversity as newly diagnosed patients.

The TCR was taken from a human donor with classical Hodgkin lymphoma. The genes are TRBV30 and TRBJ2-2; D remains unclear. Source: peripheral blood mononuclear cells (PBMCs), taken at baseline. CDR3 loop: CAWRGVIGELFF. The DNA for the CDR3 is TGTGCCTGGAGGGGTGTGATTGGGGAGCTGTTTTTT.